Listed below are T cell receptor beta chains from one sample, sequenced in a study of neoadjuvant nivolumab and ipilimumab in lung cancer. TCRdb keeps only in-frame clones here, not all; method: immunoSEQ multiplex PCR. The repertoire consists of fewer than 20,000 clones, with about 90% occurring once and the leading ten covering less than 2.5%. Sequences were derived from peripheral blood, sampled before neoadjuvant nivolumab, alone or with ipilimumab. The receptor source for this set is an adult with non-small cell lung cancer. Both conserved end residues are part of each CDR3. The D gene is left open where the match is weak. Where a row states a size, it is once, few, many or the class of an expanded clone; other rows omit it.

V	J	size	D	DNA	CDR3
TRBV5-5	TRBJ2-1	NA	TRBD1	TGTGCCAGCAGCTACACAGGGGGGTCCTACAATGAGCAGTTCTTC	CASSYTGGSYNEQFF
TRBV6-5	TRBJ1-1	NA	NA	TGTGCCAGCAGTTACGCGAGGAACACTGAAGCTTTCTTT	CASSYARNTEAFF
TRBV18	TRBJ2-1	NA	TRBD2	TGTGCCAGCTCACCCGGGCAAGCGGGAGACCTCACCAATGAGCAGTTCTTC	CASSPGQAGDLTNEQFF
TRBV7-9	TRBJ1-2	NA	NA	TGTGCCAGCAGCTTACGTCCCGAACATGGCTACACCTTC	CASSLRPEHGYTF
TRBV5-4	TRBJ2-7	NA	NA	TGTGCCAGCAGCTTTGGGGACTCTTTAATCTCCTACGAGCAGTACTTC	CASSFGDSLISYEQYF
TRBV25-1	TRBJ2-2	NA	NA	TGTGCCAGCAGGACTAGGGGACCTCTCACCGGGGAGCTGTTTTTT	CASRTRGPLTGELFF
TRBV19	TRBJ1-5	NA	NA	TGTGCCAGTAAGGGGGAGTTGAGCAATCAGCCCCAGCATTTT	CASKGELSNQPQHF
TRBV6-6	TRBJ1-1	NA	NA	TGTGCCAGCAGACCAATCAACAGGGAGGAAGCTTTCTTT	CASRPINREEAFF
TRBV7-9	TRBJ2-7	NA	TRBD2	TGTGCCAGCAGCTTAGTAACTAGCGGGAGGGCCTACGAGCAGTACTTC	CASSLVTSGRAYEQYF
TRBV15	TRBJ2-1	NA	TRBD1	TGTGCCACCAGCGATCCGGAGACAGGGCTCTACAATGAGCAGTTCTTC	CATSDPETGLYNEQFF
TRBV4-3	TRBJ2-1	once	NA	TGCGCCAGCAGCCAAGATCAAGCGACAGGCCCATTAACTGAGCAGTTCTTC	CASSQDQATGPLTEQFF
TRBV30	TRBJ1-2	NA	NA	TGTGCCTGGAGTAAGGGAGGCTACACCTTC	CAWSKGGYTF
TRBV6-5	TRBJ1-1	NA	TRBD1	TGTGCCAGCAATCGGGACAGGGTAAGGGGGACTGAAGCTTTCTTT	CASNRDRVRGTEAFF
TRBV30	TRBJ2-2	NA	NA	TGTGCCTGGGGACAAGCGGGCATTGGCACCGGGGAGCTGTTTTTT	CAWGQAGIGTGELFF
TRBV28	TRBJ2-7	NA	NA	TGTGCCAGCAGTTTAACAGGAAAGTACGAGCAGTACTTC	CASSLTGKYEQYF
TRBV7-2	TRBJ2-4	NA	NA	TGTGCCAGCAGCTTGAACTCAATCCCGACGGACATTCAGTACTTC	CASSLNSIPTDIQYF
TRBV29-1	TRBJ2-7	few	TRBD2	TGCAGCGTTGAACCCTCCTCAGCGGGAGCGGGCGAGCAGTACTTC	CSVEPSSAGAGEQYF
TRBV7-2	TRBJ1-2	NA	NA	TGTGCCAGCAGCTTAGTGGGTGGCTACACCTTC	CASSLVGGYTF
TRBV5-5	TRBJ2-7	once	NA	TGTGCCAGCAGCTTGGCCGGGGAGCAGTACTTC	CASSLAGEQYF
TRBV30	TRBJ1-5	NA	NA	TGTGCCTGGAGTGTAGGGGGGAATCAGCCCCAGCATTTT	CAWSVGGNQPQHF
TRBV6-5	TRBJ2-7	NA	NA	TGTGCCAGCAGTTACTCGAATAGTGCGGGCTCCGAGCAGTACTTC	CASSYSNSAGSEQYF
TRBV25-1	TRBJ2-1	once	NA	TGTGCCAGCAGTGCGGACCTTACGGCCAATGAGCAGTTCTTC	CASSADLTANEQFF
TRBV14	TRBJ2-7	NA	TRBD2	TGTGCCAGCAGCCTGGGACTACTCTACGAGCAGTACTTC	CASSLGLLYEQYF
TRBV29-1	TRBJ2-7	NA	TRBD1	TGCAGCGTTACAGGGGGGCTCACCTACGAGCAGTACTTC	CSVTGGLTYEQYF
TRBV5-6	TRBJ1-2	NA	NA	TGTGCCAGCAGCCCTGTTCGGACCCCCGGCCCCGGCGGCTACACCTTC	CASSPVRTPGPGGYTF
TRBV5-1	TRBJ1-1	NA	NA	TGCGCCAGCAGCTTGGAGGGCGAAGGGGAGGAGGCTTTCTTT	CASSLEGEGEEAFF
TRBV7-3	TRBJ2-7	NA	TRBD2	TGTGCCAGCAGCTTAACGGCCGCCGGGAGGGACGAGCAGTACTTC	CASSLTAAGRDEQYF
TRBV4-3	TRBJ2-1	NA	NA	TGCGCCAGCAGCCAAGAGAGCTGGAGTGAGCAGTTCTTC	CASSQESWSEQFF
TRBV5-1	TRBJ2-7	NA	TRBD2	TGCGCCAGCAGACGACTAGCGGGAGTGTATTACGAGCAGTACTTC	CASRRLAGVYYEQYF
TRBV29-1	TRBJ2-5	NA	TRBD2	TGCAGCGTCCGGGGGGGGGCAGGCGGGGAGACCCAGTACTTC	CSVRGGAGGETQYF
TRBV5-1	TRBJ2-1	NA	NA	TGCGCCAGCAGCCCTGAAGGGGTTCTCTACAATGAGCAGTTCTTC	CASSPEGVLYNEQFF
TRBV5-1	TRBJ2-5	NA	NA	TGCGCCAGCAGCTCAGGGGCGGGAGTAGAGACCCAGTACTTC	CASSSGAGVETQYF
TRBV7-3	TRBJ2-1	NA	TRBD2	TGTGCCAGCAGTTGGAGCGGGAGTCAGTACAATGAGCAGTTCTTC	CASSWSGSQYNEQFF
TRBV27	TRBJ1-1	NA	NA	TGTGCCAGCAGTTTAAGGGGGTGGGCAGAGATAAACACTGAAGCTTTCTTT	CASSLRGWAEINTEAFF
TRBV5-4	TRBJ2-2	NA	NA	TGTGCCAGCACACTCTCGAACACCGGGGAGCTGTTTTTT	CASTLSNTGELFF
TRBV5-4	TRBJ1-4	NA	TRBD1	TGTGCCAGCAGCCGGGGACAGGGCGGTGAAAAACTGTTTTTT	CASSRGQGGEKLFF
TRBV6-5	TRBJ2-5	once	NA	TGTGCCAGCAGTTCTCGCGAGACCCAGTACTTC	CASSSRETQYF
TRBV5-1	TRBJ2-7	NA	NA	TGCGCCAGCAGCTTAATTACGGGGGGCCTCAACGAGCAGTACTTC	CASSLITGGLNEQYF
TRBV5-1	TRBJ2-3	NA	NA	TGCGCCAGCAGCGTTGGGCAGAGCACAGATACGCAGTATTTT	CASSVGQSTDTQYF
TRBV28	TRBJ1-5	NA	NA	TGTGCCAGCAGTTCCCCTTACAGGGGCAATCAGCCCCAGCATTTT	CASSSPYRGNQPQHF
TRBV7-8	TRBJ2-2	NA	NA	TGTGCCAGCAGCTTAGCTCATACGAACACCGGGGAGCTGTTTTTT	CASSLAHTNTGELFF
TRBV11-3	TRBJ2-2	NA	NA	TGTGCCAGCAGCTACGTCTCGGACACCGGGGAGCTGTTTTTT	CASSYVSDTGELFF
TRBV4-3	TRBJ2-1	NA	NA	TGCGCCAGCAGCCAAGGCTACTTGACGGAGAGCTCCTACAATGAGCAGTTCTTC	CASSQGYLTESSYNEQFF
TRBV7-9	TRBJ2-1	NA	NA	TGTGCCAGTCCCCGGTCCGTTGGGTACAATGAGCAGTTCTTC	CASPRSVGYNEQFF